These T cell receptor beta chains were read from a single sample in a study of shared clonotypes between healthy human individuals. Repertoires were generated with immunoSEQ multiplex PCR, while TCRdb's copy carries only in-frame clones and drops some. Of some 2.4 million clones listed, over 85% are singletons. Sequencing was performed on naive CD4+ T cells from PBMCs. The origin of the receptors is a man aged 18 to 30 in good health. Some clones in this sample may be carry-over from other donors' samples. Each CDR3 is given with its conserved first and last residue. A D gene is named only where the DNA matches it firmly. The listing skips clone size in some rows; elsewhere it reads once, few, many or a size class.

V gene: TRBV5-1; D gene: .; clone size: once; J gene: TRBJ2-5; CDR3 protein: CASSLLGTQETQYF; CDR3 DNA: TGCGCCAGCAGCTTGTTGGGAACCCAAGAGACCCAGTACTTC
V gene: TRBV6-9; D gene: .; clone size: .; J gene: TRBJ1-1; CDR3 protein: CASIGNTEAFF; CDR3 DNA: TGTGCCAGCATCGGGAACACTGAAGCTTTCTTT
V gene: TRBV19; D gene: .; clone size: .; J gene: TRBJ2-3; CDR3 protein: CASGERLGTDTQYF; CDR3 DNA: TGTGCCTCCGGAGAGCGGCTTGGCACAGATACGCAGTATTTT
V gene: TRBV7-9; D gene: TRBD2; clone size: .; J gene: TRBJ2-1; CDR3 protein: CASSPVSTSAVSYNEQFF; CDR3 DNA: TGTGCCAGCAGCCCGGTATCGACTAGCGCGGTCTCCTACAATGAGCAGTTCTTC
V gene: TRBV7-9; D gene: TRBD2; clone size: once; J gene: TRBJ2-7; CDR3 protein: CASSLGLADLGEQYF; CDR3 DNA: TGTGCCAGCAGCTTGGGACTAGCGGATTTGGGCGAGCAGTACTTC
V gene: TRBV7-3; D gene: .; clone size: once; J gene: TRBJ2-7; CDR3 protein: CASSTVGGGVYEQYF; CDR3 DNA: TGTGCCAGCAGCACCGTGGGGGGAGGAGTCTACGAGCAGTACTTC
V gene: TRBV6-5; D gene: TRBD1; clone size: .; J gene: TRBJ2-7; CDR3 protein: CASSYRTGGAYEQYF; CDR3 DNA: TGTGCCAGCAGTTACCGGACAGGGGGCGCCTACGAGCAGTACTTC
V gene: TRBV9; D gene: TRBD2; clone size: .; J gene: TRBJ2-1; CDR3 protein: CASSVVEGRGPISGRGENEQFF; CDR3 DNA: TGTGCCAGCAGCGTAGTCGAAGGAAGGGGTCCTATTAGCGGGAGAGGGGAGAATGAGCAGTTCTTC
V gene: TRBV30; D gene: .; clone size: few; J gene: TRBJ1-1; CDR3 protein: CAWRSDRGRTEAFF; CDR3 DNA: TGTGCCTGGAGGTCGGATAGGGGGAGGACTGAAGCTTTCTTT
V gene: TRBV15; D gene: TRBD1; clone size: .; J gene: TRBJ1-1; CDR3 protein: CATSRMPYVPGQAIGNTEAFF; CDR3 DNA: TGTGCCACCAGCAGAATGCCGTACGTCCCGGGACAGGCGATCGGGAACACTGAAGCTTTCTTT
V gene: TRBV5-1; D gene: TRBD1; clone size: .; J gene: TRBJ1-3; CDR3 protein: CASSSTGDSGNTIYF; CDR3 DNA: TGCGCCAGCAGCTCTACAGGGGACTCTGGAAACACCATATATTTT
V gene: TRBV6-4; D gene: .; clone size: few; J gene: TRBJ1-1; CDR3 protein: CASSFQGGSTEAFF; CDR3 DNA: TGTGCCAGCAGTTTCCAAGGGGGGAGCACTGAAGCTTTCTTT
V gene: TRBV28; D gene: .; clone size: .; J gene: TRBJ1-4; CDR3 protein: CASSFFPTNEKLFF; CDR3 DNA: TGTGCCAGCAGTTTTTTTCCAACTAATGAAAAACTGTTTTTT
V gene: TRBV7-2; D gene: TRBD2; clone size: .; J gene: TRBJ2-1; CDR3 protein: CASSLAGSGEQFF; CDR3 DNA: TGTGCCAGCAGCTTAGCTGGTAGCGGGGAGCAGTTCTTC
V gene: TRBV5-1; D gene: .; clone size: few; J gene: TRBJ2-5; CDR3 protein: CASSTGEGGGETQYF; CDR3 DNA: TGCGCCAGCAGCACCGGGGAGGGGGGAGGAGAGACCCAGTACTTC
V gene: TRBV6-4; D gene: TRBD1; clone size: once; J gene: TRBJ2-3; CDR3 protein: CASSHGTARTDTQYF; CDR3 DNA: TGTGCCAGCAGCCACGGGACAGCTCGCACAGATACGCAGTATTTT
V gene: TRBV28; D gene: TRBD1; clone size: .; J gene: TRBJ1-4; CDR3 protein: CASSLIRDRVEKLFF; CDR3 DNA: TGTGCCAGCAGTTTAATAAGGGACAGGGTGGAAAAACTGTTTTTT
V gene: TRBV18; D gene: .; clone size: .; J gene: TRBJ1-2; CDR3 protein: CASSTDREANYGYTF; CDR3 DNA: TGTGCCAGCTCAACTGACAGAGAAGCTAACTATGGCTACACCTTC
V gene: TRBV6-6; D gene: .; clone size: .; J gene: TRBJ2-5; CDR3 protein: CASSYSGRETQYF; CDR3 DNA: TGTGCCAGCAGTTACTCGGGGAGAGAGACCCAGTACTTC
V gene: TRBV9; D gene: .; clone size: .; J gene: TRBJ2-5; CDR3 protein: CASSVGPRETQYF; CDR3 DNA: TGTGCCAGCAGCGTAGGTCCGCGAGAGACCCAGTACTTC
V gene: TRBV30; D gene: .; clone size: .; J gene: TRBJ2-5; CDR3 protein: CAWSRPPGQETQYF; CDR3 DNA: TGTGCCTGGAGTCGTCCCCCAGGCCAGGAGACCCAGTACTTC
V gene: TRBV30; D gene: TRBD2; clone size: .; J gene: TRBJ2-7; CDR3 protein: CAWTVGLAASYEQYF; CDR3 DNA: TGTGCCTGGACCGTCGGACTAGCGGCATCCTACGAGCAGTACTTC
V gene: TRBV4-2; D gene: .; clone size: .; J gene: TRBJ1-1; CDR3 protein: CASSPPNTRIMNTEAFF; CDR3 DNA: TGTGCCAGCAGCCCGCCGAATACACGGATTATGAACACTGAAGCTTTCTTT
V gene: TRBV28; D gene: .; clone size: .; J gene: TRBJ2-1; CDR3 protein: CASSFSDISYNEQFF; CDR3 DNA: TGTGCCAGCAGTTTTTCAGATATATCCTACAATGAGCAGTTCTTC
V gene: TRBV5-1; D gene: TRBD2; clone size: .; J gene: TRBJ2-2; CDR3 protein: CASSLATGGPSSGELFF; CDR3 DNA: TGCGCCAGCAGCTTGGCCACGGGAGGGCCATCGTCCGGGGAGCTGTTTTTT
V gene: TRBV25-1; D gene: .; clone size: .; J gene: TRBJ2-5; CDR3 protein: CASSPSGSKGETQYF; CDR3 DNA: TGTGCCAGCAGCCCATCCGGGAGCAAGGGAGAGACCCAGTACTTC
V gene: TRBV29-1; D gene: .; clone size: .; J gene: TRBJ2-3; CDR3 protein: CSFMGQLGTDTQYF; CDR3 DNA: TGCAGCTTCATGGGGCAGTTGGGCACAGATACGCAGTATTTT
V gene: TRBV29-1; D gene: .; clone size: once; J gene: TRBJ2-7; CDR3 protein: CSGGDTYEQYF; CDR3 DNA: TGCAGCGGGGGGGACACCTACGAGCAGTACTTC
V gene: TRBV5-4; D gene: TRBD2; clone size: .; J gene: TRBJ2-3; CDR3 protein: CASSLVAGGADTQYF; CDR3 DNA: TGTGCCAGCAGCTTGGTAGCGGGAGGGGCAGATACGCAGTATTTT
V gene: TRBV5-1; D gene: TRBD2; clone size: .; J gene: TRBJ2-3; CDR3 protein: CASSPGTSGSLADTQYF; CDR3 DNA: TGCGCCAGCAGCCCTGGGACTAGCGGGAGTTTAGCAGATACGCAGTATTTT
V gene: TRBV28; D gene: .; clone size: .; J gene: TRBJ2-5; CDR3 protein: CASKAGFETQYF; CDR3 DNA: TGTGCCAGCAAAGCGGGCTTTGAGACCCAGTACTTC
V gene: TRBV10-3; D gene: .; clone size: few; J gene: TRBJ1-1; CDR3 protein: CAISELLRVEEAFF; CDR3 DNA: TGTGCCATCAGTGAGCTTCTCAGGGTGGAAGAGGCTTTCTTT
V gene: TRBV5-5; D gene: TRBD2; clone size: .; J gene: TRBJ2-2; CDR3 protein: CASSSLRTSGNTGELFF; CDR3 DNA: TGTGCCAGCAGCTCCCTAAGGACTAGCGGGAACACCGGGGAGCTGTTTTTT
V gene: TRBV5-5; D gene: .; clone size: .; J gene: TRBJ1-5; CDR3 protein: CASSLGPTGNQPQHF; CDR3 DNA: TGTGCCAGCAGCTTGGGACCAACCGGCAATCAGCCCCAGCATTTT
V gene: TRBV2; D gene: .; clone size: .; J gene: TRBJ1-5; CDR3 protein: CASSSQGNEQPQHF; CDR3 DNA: TGTGCCAGCAGTTCTCAGGGAAATGAACAGCCCCAGCATTTT